This T cell receptor beta chain stems from a study of T cell changes during pregnancy in multiple sclerosis (dated by TCRdb to about 2019). Study-wide context: The study looked at changes in the T cell repertoire across pregnancy in women with multiple sclerosis.

Libraries were prepared through the immunoSEQ multiplex PCR assay. The source is immuneACCESS, and TCRdb retained only in-frame sequences with V and J called. Part of the clones is not carried over; for the studies checked, unresolved V genes explain less than half of this, and the remainder is unexplained. The table for this sample lists about 83,000 clones; roughly 95% of them were counted only once. The ten largest clones add up to 0.85% to 1.3% of the sample. Only one count was recorded for this clone. What antigen it recognizes has not been identified. Base qualities were left out, and no much larger clone turns up one base away. Compared with germline, V lacks 2 bases and J lacks 2 bases; bases without a gene match: 8. Taken from the germline V gene, the CDR1 and CDR2 loops are SGHAT and FQNNGV. From its cysteine to its phenylalanine, the CDR3 spans 18 amino acids. The CDR3 DNA has 54 bases and is translated from base 1.

The rearrangement joined TRBV11-2 to TRBJ2-6, and 8 bases in between align with TRBD2. The starting material was peripheral blood, obtained in the second trimester of pregnancy. This clonotype originated in a female donor with multiple sclerosis, enrolled in a pregnancy study. The CDR3 reads as follows: CASSLSAPRGAGANVLTF. The DNA sequence is as follows: TGTGCCAGCAGCTTATCGGCACCGCGGGGGGCTGGGGCCAACGTCCTGACTTTC.